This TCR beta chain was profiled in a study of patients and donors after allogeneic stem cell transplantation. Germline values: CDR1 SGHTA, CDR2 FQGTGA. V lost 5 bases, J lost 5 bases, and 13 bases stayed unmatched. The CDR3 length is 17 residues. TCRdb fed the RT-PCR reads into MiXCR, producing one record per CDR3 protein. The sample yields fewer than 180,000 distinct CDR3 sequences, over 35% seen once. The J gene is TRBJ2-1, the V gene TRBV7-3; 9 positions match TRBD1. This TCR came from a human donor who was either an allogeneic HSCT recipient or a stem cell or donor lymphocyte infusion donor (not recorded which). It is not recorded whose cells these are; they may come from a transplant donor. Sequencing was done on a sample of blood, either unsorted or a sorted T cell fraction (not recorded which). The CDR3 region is CASSPIGTGPKNNEQFF. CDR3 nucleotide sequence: TGTGCCAGCAGCCCAATCGGGACAGGGCCCAAAAACAATGAGCAGTTCTTC.